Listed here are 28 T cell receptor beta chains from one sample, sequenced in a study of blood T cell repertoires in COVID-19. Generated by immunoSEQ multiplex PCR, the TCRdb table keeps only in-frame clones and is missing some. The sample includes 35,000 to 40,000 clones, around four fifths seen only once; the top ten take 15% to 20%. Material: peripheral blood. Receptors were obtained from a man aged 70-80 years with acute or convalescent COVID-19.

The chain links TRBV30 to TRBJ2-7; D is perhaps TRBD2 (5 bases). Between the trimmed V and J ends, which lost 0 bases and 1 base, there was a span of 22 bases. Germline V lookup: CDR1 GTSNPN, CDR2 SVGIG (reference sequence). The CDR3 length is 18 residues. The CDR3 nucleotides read TGTGCCTGGAGTGTACTGGGCCTAACCCGGAGGCAATCCTACGAGCAGTACTTC. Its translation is CAWSVLGLTRRQSYEQYF.

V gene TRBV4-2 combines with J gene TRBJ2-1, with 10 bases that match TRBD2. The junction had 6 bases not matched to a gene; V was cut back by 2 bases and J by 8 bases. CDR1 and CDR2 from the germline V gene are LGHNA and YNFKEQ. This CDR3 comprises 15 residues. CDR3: CASSQIASGGDEQFF. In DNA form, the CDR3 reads TGTGCCAGCAGCCAAATAGCTAGCGGGGGCGATGAGCAGTTCTTC.

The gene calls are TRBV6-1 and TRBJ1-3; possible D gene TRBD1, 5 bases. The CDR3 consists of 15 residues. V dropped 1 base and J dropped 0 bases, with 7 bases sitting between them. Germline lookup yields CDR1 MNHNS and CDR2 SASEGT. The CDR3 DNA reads TGTGCCAGCAGTGAAGGGGACTTCTCTGGAAACACCATATATTTT. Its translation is CASSEGDFSGNTIYF.

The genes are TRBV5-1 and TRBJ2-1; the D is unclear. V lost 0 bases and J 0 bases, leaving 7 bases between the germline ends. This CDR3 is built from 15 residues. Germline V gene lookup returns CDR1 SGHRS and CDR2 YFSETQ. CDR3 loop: CASSLEPSSYNEQFF. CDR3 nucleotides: TGCGCCAGCAGCTTGGAGCCGAGCTCCTACAATGAGCAGTTCTTC.

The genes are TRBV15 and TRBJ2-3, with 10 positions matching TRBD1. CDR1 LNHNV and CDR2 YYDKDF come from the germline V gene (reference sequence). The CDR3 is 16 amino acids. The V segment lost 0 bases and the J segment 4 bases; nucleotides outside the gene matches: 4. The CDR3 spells CATSRDRTGGSDTQYF. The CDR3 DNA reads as TGTGCCACCAGCAGAGATAGGACAGGGGGTTCAGATACGCAGTATTTT.

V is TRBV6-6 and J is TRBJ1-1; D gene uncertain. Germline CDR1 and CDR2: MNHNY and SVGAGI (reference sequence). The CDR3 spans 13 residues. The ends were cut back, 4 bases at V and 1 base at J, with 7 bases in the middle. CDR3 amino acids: CASSLYKNTEAFF. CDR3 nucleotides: TGTGCCAGCAGTTTGTATAAGAACACTGAAGCTTTCTTT.

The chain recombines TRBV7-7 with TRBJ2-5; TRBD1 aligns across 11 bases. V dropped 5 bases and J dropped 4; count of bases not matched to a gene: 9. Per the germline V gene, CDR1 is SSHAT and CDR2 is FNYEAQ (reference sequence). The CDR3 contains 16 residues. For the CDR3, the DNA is TGTGCCAGCAGCCTTGGGACAGGGGGATTCGGAGAGACCCAGTACTTC. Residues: CASSLGTGGFGETQYF.

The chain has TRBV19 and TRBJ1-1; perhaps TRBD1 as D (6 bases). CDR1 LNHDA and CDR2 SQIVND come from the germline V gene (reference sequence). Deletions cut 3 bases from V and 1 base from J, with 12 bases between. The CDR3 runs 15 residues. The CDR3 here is CASSIRLGQNTEAFF. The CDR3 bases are TGTGCCAGTAGTATTAGGCTGGGACAGAACACTGAAGCTTTCTTT.

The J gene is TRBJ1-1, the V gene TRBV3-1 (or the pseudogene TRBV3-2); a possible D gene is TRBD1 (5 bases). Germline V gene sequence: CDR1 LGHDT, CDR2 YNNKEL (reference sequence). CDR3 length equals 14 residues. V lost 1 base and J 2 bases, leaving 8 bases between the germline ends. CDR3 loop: CASSQAGINTEAFF. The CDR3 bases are TGTGCCAGCAGCCAAGCAGGGATAAACACTGAAGCTTTCTTT.

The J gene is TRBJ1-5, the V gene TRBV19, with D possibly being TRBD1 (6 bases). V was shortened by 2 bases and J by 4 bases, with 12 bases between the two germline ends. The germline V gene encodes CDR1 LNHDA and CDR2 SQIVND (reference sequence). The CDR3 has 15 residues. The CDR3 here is CASSISTGVNQPQHF. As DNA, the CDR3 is TGTGCCAGTAGTATATCGACAGGCGTGAATCAGCCCCAGCATTTT. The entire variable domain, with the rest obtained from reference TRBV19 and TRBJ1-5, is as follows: DGGITQSPKYLFRKEGQNVTLSCEQNLNHDAMYWYRQDPGQGLRLIYYSQIVNDFQKGDIAEGYSVSREKKESFPLTVTSAQKNPTAFYLCASSISTGVNQPQHFGDGTRLSIL.

CDR3: CATLPGQGGYNSPLHF. The CDR3, as DNA: TGTGCCACACTTCCGGGACAGGGGGGTTATAATTCACCCCTCCACTTT. The rearrangement joins TRBV6-6 to TRBJ1-6; 11 bases are shared with TRBD1. Trimming at V came to 10 bases and at J to 4 bases, leaving 9 bases not matched to a gene. The length of the CDR3 is 16 residues. Germline V lookup: CDR1 MNHNY, CDR2 SVGAGI (reference sequence).

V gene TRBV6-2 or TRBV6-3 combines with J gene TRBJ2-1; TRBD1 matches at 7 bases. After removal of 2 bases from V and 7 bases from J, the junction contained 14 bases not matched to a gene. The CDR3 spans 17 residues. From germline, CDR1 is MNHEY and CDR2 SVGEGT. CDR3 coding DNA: TGTGCCAGCAGTTACCACCGGGACAGATCCTCCCAAAATGAGCAGTTCTTC. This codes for CASSYHRDRSSQNEQFF.

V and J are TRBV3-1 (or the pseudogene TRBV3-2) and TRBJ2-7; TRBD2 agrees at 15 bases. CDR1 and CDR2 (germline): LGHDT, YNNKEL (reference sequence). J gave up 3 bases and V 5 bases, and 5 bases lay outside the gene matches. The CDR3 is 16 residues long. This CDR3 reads CASSAGLAGGIYEQYF. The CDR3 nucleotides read TGTGCCAGCAGCGCAGGACTAGCGGGAGGGATCTACGAGCAGTACTTC.

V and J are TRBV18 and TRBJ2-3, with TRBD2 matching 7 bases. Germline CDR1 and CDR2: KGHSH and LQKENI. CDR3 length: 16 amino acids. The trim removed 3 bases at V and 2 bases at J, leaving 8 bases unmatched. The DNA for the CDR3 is TGTGCCAGCTCACCCATGGGACTACCCTACACAGATACGCAGTATTTT. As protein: CASSPMGLPYTDTQYF. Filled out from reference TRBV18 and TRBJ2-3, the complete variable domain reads NAGVMQNPRHLVRRRGQEARLRCSPMKGHSHVYWYRQLPEEGLKFMVYLQKENIIDESGMPKERFSAEFPKEGPSILRIQQVVRGDSAAYFCASSPMGLPYTDTQYFGPGTRLTVL.

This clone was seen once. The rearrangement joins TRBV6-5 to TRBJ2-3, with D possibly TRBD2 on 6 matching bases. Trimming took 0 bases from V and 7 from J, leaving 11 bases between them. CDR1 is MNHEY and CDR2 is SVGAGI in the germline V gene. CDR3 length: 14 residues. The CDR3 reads CASSYSPGRNTQYF. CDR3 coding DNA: TGTGCCAGCAGTTACTCGCCGGGGAGGAATACGCAGTATTTT.

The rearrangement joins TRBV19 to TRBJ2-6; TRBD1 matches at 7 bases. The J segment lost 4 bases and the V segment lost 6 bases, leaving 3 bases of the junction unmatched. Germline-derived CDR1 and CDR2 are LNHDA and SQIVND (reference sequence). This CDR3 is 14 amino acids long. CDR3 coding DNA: TGTGCCAGTAGACAGGGGTCCGGGGCCAACGTCCTGACTTTC. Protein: CASRQGSGANVLTF.

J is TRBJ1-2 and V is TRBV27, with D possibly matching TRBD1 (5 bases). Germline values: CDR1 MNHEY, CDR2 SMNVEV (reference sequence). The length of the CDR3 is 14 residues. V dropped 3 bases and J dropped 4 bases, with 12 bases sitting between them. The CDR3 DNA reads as TGTGCCAGCAGTTTTCGGGGGACGCGCTATGGCTACACCTTC. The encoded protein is CASSFRGTRYGYTF.

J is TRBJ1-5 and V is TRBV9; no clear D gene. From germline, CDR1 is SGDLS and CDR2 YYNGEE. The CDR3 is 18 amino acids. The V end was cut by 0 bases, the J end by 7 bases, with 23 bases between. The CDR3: CASSVVIRDKEGNQPQHF. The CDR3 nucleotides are TGTGCCAGCAGCGTAGTAATAAGAGACAAGGAGGGAAACCAGCCCCAGCATTTT.

In DNA, the CDR3 is TGTGCCAGCAGTTATCCGTGGGGAGGGTATGGCTACACCTTC. Its protein product is CASSYPWGGYGYTF. The chain has TRBV11-2 and TRBJ1-2; D uncertain. V lost 6 bases and J 5 bases, leaving 16 bases between the germline ends. Germline V gives CDR1 SGHAT, CDR2 FQNNGV. This CDR3 contains 14 residues.

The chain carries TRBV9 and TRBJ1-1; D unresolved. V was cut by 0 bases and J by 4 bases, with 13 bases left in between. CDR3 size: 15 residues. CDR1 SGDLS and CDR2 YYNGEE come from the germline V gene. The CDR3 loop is CASSVEVQRSTEAFF. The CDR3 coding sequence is TGTGCCAGCAGCGTAGAGGTTCAACGGAGCACTGAAGCTTTCTTT.

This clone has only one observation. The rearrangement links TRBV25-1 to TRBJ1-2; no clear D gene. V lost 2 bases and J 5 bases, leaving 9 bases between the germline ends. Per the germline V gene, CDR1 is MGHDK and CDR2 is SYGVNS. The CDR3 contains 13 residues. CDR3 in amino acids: CASSEAGQYGYTF. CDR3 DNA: TGTGCCAGCAGTGAAGCAGGCCAATATGGCTACACCTTC.

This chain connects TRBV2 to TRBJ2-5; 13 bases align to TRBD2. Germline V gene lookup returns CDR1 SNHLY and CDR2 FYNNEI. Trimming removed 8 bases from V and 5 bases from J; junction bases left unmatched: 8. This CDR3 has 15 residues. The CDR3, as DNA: TGTGCCAGCGGGACTAGCGGGATGTTTGGGGAGACCCAGTACTTC. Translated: CASGTSGMFGETQYF.

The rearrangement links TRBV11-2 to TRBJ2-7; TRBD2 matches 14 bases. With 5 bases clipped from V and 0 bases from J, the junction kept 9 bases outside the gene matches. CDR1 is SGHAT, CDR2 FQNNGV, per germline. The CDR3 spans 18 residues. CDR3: CASSPGTSGSISSYEQYF. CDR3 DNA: TGTGCCAGCAGCCCTGGGACTAGCGGGAGTATTTCCTCCTACGAGCAGTACTTC.

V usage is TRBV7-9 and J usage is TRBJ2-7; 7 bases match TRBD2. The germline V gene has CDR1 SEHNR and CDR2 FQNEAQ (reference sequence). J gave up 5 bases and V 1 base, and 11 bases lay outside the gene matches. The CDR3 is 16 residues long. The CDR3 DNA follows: TGTGCCAGCAGCTTAGGTGGTCCGGGGGGAGGACACGAGCAGTACTTC. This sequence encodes CASSLGGPGGGHEQYF.

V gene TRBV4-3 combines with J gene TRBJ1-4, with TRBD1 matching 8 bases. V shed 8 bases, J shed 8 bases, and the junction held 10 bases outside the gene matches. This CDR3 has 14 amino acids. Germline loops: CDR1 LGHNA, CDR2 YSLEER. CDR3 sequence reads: CASAQQGGNEKLFF. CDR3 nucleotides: TGCGCCAGCGCACAACAGGGGGGCAACGAAAAACTGTTTTTT.

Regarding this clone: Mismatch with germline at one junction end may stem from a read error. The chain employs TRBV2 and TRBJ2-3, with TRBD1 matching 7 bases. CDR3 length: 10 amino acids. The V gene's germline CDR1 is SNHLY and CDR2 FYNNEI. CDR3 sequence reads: CASREDREYF. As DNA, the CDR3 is TGTGCCAGCAGAGAAGACAGGGAGTATTTT.

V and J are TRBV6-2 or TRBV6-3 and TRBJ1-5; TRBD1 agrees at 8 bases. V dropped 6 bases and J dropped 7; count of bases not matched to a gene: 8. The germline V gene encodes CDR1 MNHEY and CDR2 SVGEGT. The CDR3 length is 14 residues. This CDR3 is CASSTGGSGQPQHF. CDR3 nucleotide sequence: TGTGCCAGCAGCACAGGGGGGTCTGGCCAGCCCCAGCATTTT.

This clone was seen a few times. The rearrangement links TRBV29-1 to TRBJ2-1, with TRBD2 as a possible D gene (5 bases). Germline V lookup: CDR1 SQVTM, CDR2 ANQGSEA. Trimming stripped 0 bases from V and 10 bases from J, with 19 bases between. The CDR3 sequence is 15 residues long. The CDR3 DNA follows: TGCAGCGTTGAAGAACGACTATTCGATTTGGAGGAGCAGTTCTTC. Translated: CSVEERLFDLEEQFF.